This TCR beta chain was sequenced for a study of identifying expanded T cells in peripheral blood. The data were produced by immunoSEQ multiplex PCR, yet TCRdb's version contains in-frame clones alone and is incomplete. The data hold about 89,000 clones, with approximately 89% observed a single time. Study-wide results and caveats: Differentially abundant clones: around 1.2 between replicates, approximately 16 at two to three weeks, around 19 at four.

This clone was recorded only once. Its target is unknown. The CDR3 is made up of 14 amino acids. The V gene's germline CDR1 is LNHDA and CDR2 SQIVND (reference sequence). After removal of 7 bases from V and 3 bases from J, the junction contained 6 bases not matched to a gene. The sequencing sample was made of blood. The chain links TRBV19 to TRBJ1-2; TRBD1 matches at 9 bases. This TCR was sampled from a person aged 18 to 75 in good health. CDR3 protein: CASNRDRAYYGYTF. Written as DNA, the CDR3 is TGTGCCAGTAACCGGGACAGGGCTTACTATGGCTACACCTTC.